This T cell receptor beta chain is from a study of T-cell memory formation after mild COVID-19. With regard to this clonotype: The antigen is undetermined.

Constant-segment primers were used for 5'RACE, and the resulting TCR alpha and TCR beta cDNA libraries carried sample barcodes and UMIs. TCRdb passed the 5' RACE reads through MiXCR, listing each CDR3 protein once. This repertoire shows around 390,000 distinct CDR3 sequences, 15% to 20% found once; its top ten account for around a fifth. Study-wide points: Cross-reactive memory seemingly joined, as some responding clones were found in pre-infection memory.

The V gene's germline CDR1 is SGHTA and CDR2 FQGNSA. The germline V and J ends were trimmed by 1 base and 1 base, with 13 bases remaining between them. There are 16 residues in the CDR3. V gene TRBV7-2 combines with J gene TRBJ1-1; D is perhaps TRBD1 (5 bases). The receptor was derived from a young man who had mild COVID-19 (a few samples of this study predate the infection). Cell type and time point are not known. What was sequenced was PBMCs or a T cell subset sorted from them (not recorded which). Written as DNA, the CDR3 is TGTGCCAGCAGCTTAGTAGGTGCAAGGGGGAACACTGAAGCTTTCTTT. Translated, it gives CASSLVGARGNTEAFF.